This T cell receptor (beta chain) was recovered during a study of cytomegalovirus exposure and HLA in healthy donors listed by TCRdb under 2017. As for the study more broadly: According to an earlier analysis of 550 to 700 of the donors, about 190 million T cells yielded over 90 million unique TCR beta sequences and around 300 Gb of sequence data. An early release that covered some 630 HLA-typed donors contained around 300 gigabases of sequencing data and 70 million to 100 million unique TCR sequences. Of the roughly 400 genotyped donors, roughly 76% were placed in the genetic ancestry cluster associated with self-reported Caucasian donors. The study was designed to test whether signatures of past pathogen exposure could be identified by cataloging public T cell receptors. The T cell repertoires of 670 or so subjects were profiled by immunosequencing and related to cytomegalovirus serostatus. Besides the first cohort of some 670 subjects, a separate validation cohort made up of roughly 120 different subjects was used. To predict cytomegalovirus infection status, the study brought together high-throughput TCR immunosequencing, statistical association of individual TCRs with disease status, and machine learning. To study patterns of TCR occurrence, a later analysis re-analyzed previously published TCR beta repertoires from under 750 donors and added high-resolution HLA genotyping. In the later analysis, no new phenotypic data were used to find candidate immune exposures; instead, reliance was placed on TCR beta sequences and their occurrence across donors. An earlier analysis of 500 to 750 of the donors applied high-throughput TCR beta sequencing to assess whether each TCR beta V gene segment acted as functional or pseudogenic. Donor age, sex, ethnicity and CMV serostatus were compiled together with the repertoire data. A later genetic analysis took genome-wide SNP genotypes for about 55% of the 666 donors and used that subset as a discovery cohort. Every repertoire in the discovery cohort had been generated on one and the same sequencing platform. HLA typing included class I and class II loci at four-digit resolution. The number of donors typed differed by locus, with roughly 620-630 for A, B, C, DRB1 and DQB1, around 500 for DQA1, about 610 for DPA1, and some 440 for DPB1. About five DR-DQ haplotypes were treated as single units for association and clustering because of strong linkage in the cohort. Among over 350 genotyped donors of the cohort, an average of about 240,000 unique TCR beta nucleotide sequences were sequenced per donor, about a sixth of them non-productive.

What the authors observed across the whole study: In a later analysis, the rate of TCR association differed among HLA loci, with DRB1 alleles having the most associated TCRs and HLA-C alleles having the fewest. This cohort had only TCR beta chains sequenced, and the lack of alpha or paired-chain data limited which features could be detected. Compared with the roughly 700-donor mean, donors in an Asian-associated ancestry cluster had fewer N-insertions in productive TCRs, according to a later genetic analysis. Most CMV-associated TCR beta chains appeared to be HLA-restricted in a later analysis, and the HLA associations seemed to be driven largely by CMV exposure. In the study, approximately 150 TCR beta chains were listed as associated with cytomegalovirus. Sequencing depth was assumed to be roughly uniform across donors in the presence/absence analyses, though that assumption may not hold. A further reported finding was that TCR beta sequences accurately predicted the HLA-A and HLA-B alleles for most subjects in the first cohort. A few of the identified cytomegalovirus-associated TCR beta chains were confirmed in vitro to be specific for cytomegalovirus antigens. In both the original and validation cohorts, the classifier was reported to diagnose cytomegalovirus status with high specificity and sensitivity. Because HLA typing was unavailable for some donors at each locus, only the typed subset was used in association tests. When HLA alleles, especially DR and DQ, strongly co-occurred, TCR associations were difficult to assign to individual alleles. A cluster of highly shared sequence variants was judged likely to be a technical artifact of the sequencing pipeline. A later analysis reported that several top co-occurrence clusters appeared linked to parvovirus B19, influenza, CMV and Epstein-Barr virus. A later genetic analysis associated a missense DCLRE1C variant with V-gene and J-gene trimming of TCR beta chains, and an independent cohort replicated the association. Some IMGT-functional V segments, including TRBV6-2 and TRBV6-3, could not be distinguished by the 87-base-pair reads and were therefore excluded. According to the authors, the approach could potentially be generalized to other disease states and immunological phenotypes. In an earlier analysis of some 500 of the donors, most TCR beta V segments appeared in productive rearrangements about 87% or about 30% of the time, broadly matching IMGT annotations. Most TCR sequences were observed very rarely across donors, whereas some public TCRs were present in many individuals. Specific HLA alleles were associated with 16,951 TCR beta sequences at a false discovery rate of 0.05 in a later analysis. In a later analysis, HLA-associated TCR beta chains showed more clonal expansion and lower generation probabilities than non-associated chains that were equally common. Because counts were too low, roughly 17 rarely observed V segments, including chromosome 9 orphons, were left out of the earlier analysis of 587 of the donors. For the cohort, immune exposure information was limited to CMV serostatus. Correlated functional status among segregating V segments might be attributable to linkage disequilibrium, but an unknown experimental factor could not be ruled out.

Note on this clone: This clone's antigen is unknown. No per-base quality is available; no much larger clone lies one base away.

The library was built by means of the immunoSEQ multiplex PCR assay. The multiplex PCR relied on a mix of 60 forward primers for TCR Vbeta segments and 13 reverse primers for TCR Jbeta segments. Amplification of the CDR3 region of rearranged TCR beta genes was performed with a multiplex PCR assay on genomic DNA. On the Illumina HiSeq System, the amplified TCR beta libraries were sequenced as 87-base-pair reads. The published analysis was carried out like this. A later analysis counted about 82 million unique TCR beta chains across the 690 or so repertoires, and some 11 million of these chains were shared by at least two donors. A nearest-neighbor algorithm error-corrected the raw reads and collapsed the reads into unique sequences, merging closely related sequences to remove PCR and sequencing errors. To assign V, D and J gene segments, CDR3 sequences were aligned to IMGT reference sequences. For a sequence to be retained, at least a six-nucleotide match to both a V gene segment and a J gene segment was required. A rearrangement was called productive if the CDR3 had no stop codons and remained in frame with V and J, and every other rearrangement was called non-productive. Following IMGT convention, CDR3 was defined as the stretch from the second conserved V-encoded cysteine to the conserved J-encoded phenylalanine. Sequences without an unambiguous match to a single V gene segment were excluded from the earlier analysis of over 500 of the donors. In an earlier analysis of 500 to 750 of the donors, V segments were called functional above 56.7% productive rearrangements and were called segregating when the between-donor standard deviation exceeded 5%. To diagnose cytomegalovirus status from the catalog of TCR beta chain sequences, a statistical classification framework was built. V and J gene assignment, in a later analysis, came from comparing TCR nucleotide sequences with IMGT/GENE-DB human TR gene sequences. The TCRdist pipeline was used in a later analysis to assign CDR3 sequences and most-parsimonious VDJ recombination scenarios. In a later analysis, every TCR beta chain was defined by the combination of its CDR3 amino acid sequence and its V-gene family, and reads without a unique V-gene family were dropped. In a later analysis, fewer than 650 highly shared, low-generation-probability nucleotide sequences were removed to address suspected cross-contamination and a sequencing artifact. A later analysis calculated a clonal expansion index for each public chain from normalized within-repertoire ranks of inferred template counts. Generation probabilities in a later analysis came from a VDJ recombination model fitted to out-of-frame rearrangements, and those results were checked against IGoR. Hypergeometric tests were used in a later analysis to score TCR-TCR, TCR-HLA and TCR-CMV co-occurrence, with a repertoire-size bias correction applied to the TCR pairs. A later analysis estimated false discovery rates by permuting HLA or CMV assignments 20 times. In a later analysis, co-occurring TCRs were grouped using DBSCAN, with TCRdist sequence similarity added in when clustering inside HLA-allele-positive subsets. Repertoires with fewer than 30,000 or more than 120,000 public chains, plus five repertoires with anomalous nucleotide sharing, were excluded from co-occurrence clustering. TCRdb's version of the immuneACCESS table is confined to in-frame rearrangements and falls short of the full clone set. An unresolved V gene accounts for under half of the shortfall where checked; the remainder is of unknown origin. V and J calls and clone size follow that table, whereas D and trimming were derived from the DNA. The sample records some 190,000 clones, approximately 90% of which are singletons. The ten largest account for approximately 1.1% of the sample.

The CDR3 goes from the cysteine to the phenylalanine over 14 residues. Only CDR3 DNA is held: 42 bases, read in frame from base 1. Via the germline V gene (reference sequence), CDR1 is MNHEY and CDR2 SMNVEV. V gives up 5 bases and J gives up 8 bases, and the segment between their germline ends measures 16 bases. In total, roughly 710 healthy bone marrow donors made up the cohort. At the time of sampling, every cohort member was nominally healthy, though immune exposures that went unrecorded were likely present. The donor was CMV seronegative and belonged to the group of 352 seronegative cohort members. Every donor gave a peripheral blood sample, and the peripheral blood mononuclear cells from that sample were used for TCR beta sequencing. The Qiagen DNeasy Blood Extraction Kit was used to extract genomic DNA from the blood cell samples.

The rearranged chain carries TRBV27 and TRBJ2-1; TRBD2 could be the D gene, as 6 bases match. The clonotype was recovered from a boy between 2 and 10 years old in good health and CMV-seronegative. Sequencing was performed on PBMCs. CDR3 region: CASSDPSAIDEQFF. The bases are TGTGCCAGCAGTGACCCTAGCGCCATCGATGAGCAGTTCTTC.